This T cell receptor (beta chain) was recovered during a study of graft-versus-host responses after intestinal transplantation. In the study overall: Recipients uniformly received anti-thymocyte globulin induction, followed by tacrolimus and steroids for about 3 years.

Study findings and constraints: An association linked early post-transplant HvG declines with peak circulating GvH clone levels. Elevated graft-versus-host to host-versus-graft clonal ratios in allografts were recorded for patients with graft-donor T cell macrochimerism. GvH clones appeared in recipient marrow, some first in ileum or blood.

The CDR3 has 12 residues. Germline V gives CDR1 MNHEY, CDR2 SVGAGI. Between the trimmed V and J ends, which lost 6 bases and 3 bases, there was a span of 5 bases. For this clone: Antigen: not known.

Assay: immunoSEQ multiplex PCR; the TCRdb copy retains only in-frame clones and omits some. There are approximately 130,000 clones in the sample; over 85% occur only once, and over 0.15% lies in the top ten. The source is a human donor who received an intestinal transplant. The J gene is TRBJ2-2, the V gene TRBV6-5; TRBD2 is a possible D gene (5 bases). Here the sequenced sample was unstimulated CD4+ T cells sorted from spleen or lymph node cells, taken before intestinal transplant. CDR3 sequence (DNA): TGTGCCAGCAGCGGGGACACCGGGGAGCTGTTTTTT. This encodes CASSGDTGELFF.